These 2 T cell receptor beta chains were sequenced from one sample in a study of shared clonotypes between healthy human individuals (dated by TCRdb to 2020 to 2022). Libraries were constructed by the immunoSEQ multiplex PCR assay. Here the immuneACCESS table is served through TCRdb, limited to in-frame sequences with V and J called. Missing clones are a known gap in these copies; in checked studies unresolved V genes cover under half, and the rest lacks a known reason. The sample table lists roughly 650,000 clones, about 97% of them with a count of one. The ten largest clones take up about 0.06% of the sample. The sequencing input was naive CD4+ T cells sorted from blood. Interpreted using the paper, the cell subset or site label stands for: CD45RA+ positively selected. The receptors were sampled from a woman aged 25-40 years in good health.

J is TRBJ1-4 and V is TRBV18; D is undetermined. Trimming took 5 bases from V and 8 from J, leaving 9 bases between them. Germline CDR1 is KGHSH and CDR2 is LQKENI. The length of the CDR3 is 12 residues. This CDR3 reads CASSDAYEKLFF. The CDR3 DNA reads TGTGCCAGCTCAGACGCATACGAAAAACTGTTTTTT.

The V gene is TRBV5-4, the J gene TRBJ2-3; D perhaps matches TRBD2 (6 bases). Germline loops: CDR1 SGHNT, CDR2 YYREEE (reference sequence). The CDR3 covers 12 residues. V was shortened by 4 bases and J by 6 bases, with 9 bases between the two germline ends. Here the CDR3 reads CASSRLDDTQYF. DNA of the CDR3: TGTGCCAGCAGCCGACTAGACGATACGCAGTATTTT.